This TCR beta chain appears in the sequencing data of a study of vaccination and CD4 T cells after COVID-19. Looked up from germline, CDR1 is MNHEY and CDR2 is SVGAGI. V shed 4 bases and J shed 2 bases, with 9 bases lying between them. This CDR3 is 14 amino acids long. Concerning this clonotype: The antigen remains undetermined.

CD4+ T cells that had been cultured provided DNA sequenced with the Oncomine TCR Beta short-read assay. One entry per CDR3 protein results from TCRdb running MiXCR on the PCR reads. This table has thousands of distinct CDR3 sequences, roughly 73% appearing once. The sample's treatment: roughly 11-day PBMC culture with coronavirus spike peptide pools or control peptides (ViraFEST assay). The chain couples TRBV6-5 to TRBJ1-3, with D possibly matching TRBD1 (5 bases). The sample taken for sequencing was CD4+ T cells from blood, cultured in vitro. The sequence was collected from a human donor who had recovered from COVID-19. CDR3 region: CASSSSGTGNTIYF. The CDR3 region has the DNA TGTGCCAGCAGTTCGTCAGGGACTGGAAACACCATATATTTT.